A single sample is the source of the 16 T cell receptor beta chains below, sequenced in a study of graft-versus-host responses after intestinal transplantation (dated by TCRdb to about 2021). In light of the paper, this sample's time point label describes: cells obtained before transplantation from donor or recipient. For these TCRs, the target antigens are not known. The receptor library was made with the immunoSEQ multiplex PCR assay. TCRdb stores this immuneACCESS table with in-frame sequences only. Part of the clones is absent; in the studies checked, under half of the shortfall reflects unresolved V genes, and no reason is known for the rest. The sample table holds about 51,000 clones, of which about 90% were seen once. The ten largest account for 0.55% to 0.65% of the sample. Sequenced material: unstimulated CD4+ T cells sorted from spleen or lymph node cells, taken before transplant. The receptor set was obtained from a human donor who was the organ donor for an intestinal transplant.

This clone was counted once. The chain is built from TRBV6-5 and TRBJ1-1, with 7 bases fitting TRBD1. The V segment lost 5 bases and the J segment 5 bases; nucleotides outside the gene matches: 2. This CDR3 has 12 residues. The V gene's germline CDR1 is MNHEY and CDR2 SVGAGI. Here the CDR3 reads CASSRQGTEAFF. The CDR3 bases are TGTGCCAGCAGTCGACAGGGTACTGAAGCTTTCTTT.

Only one count was recorded for this clone. This rearrangement joins TRBV7-9 to TRBJ2-3; 12 nucleotides align to TRBD2. Trimming removed 5 bases from V and 8 bases from J; junction bases left unmatched: 5. Germline CDR1 is SEHNR and CDR2 is FQNEAQ (reference sequence). The CDR3 has 14 residues. The CDR3 sequence: CASSRLAGVLTQYF. CDR3 in DNA: TGTGCCAGCAGCAGACTAGCGGGAGTCCTTACGCAGTATTTT.

V usage is TRBV28 and J usage is TRBJ2-5; tentatively, D is TRBD2 (5 bases). CDR1 and CDR2 from the germline V gene are MDHEN and SYDVKM. The CDR3 consists of 16 residues. V was clipped by 2 bases and J by 1 base, with 14 bases between them. CDR3 nucleotides: TGTGCCAGCAGTTTACCTTCCACTAGAATCCAAGAGACCCAGTACTTC. It specifies CASSLPSTRIQETQYF.

V usage is TRBV6-1 and J usage is TRBJ1-5; D gene uncertain. V was trimmed by 4 bases and J by 0 bases, leaving 13 bases between them. Germline lookup yields CDR1 MNHNS and CDR2 SASEGT. The CDR3 totals 16 residues. CDR3 bases: TGTGCCAGCAGTGGACGACTAATTTATAGCAATCAGCCCCAGCATTTT. Its protein product is CASSGRLIYSNQPQHF.

The chain carries TRBV9 and TRBJ1-5; D is perhaps TRBD1 (5 bases). There are 15 residues in the CDR3. V gave up 4 bases and J gave up 0 bases, with 11 bases separating them. Germline-derived CDR1 and CDR2 are SGDLS and YYNGEE. CDR3 in DNA: TGTGCCAGCAGCCCCGACAGTCATAGCAATCAGCCCCAGCATTTT. This translates into CASSPDSHSNQPQHF.

The chain couples TRBV6-5 to TRBJ1-2; weak D call: TRBD1 (6 bases). This CDR3 spans 15 amino acids. Per germline, CDR1 MNHEY and CDR2 SVGAGI. V was cut by 5 bases and J by 0 bases, with 13 bases left in between. The CDR3 spells CASSLHRAPNYGYTF. CDR3 bases: TGTGCCAGCAGTCTCCACAGGGCCCCTAACTATGGCTACACCTTC.

The rearrangement uses TRBV7-9 and TRBJ1-1; D not resolved. This CDR3 is 14 amino acids long. Germline V CDR1 and CDR2: SEHNR, FQNEAQ (reference sequence). Trimming took 6 bases from V and 2 from J, leaving 13 bases between them. The CDR3 reads CASRHPTGNTEAFF. In DNA form, the CDR3 reads TGTGCCAGCAGACACCCCACGGGAAACACTGAAGCTTTCTTT.

The chain joins TRBV19 to TRBJ1-2; 8 bases map to TRBD1. V gave up 5 bases and J gave up 0 bases; unmatched junction bases: 5. Germline V gene sequence: CDR1 LNHDA, CDR2 SQIVND (reference sequence). The CDR3 covers 15 residues. CDR3 residues: CASSPRTGPNYGYTF. CDR3 nucleotides: TGTGCCAGTAGTCCACGGACAGGGCCTAACTATGGCTACACCTTC.

The rearrangement joins TRBV29-1 to TRBJ2-7, with TRBD2 as a possible D gene (6 bases). There are 12 residues in the CDR3. V was shortened by 4 bases and J by 4 bases, with 11 bases between the two germline ends. Germline CDR1 SQVTM, CDR2 ANQGSEA. In DNA, the CDR3 is TGCAGCGTTGTGAGAGGGACTTACGAGCAGTACTTC. Protein product: CSVVRGTYEQYF.

V gene TRBV19 combines with J gene TRBJ2-1, with TRBD2 identical over 13 bases. The CDR3 covers 13 residues. CDR1 is LNHDA, CDR2 SQIVND, per germline (reference sequence). V shed 10 bases, J shed 12 bases, and the junction held 9 bases outside the gene matches. The CDR3 protein is CATYGTSGTGQFF. The CDR3 DNA reads TGTGCCACCTACGGGACTAGCGGGACCGGGCAGTTCTTC.

This rearrangement joins TRBV7-2 to TRBJ1-2; 7 nucleotides match TRBD1. The CDR3 totals 15 residues. Germline V gives CDR1 SGHTA, CDR2 FQGNSA. The V and J ends lost 4 bases and 4 bases, in that order; junction bases with no gene match: 9. The CDR3 reads CASSYGTAHGYGYTF. The CDR3 coding sequence is TGTGCCAGCAGCTACGGGACAGCCCACGGCTATGGCTACACCTTC.

This sequence joins TRBV2 and TRBJ1-1; 7 nucleotides align to TRBD1. There are 15 residues in the CDR3. The V gene's germline CDR1 is SNHLY and CDR2 FYNNEI. Germline trimming cut 7 bases from V and 1 base from J; bases unmatched to any gene: 9. The CDR3 sequence is CASKKDWTGNTEAFF. The CDR3 coding sequence is TGTGCCAGCAAAAAAGATTGGACAGGGAACACTGAAGCTTTCTTT. Supplemented by reference TRBV2 and TRBJ1-1, the full variable domain reads EPEVTQTPSHQVTQMGQEVILRCVPISNHLYFYWYRQILGQKVEFLVSFYNNEISEKSEIFDDQFSVERPDGSNFTLKIRSTKLEDSAMYFCASKKDWTGNTEAFFGQGTRLTVV.

This chain connects TRBV28 to TRBJ1-5; 8 bases map to TRBD1. J lost 4 bases, V lost 6 bases, and 11 bases had no gene match. This CDR3 contains 16 residues. Germline V CDR1 and CDR2: MDHEN, SYDVKM. CDR3 sequence (DNA): TGTGCCAGCAGGCGAGTAGACAGGGGTTCGAATCAGCCCCAGCATTTT. This sequence encodes CASRRVDRGSNQPQHF.

The J gene is TRBJ2-3, the V gene TRBV7-2; D is uncertain. Deletions cut 4 bases from V and 2 bases from J, with 13 bases between. The CDR3 is made up of 15 amino acids. Germline V gene sequence: CDR1 SGHTA, CDR2 FQGNSA. The CDR3 nucleotides are TGTGCCAGCAGCTCGCTAGGATCAACCACAGATACGCAGTATTTT. This sequence encodes CASSSLGSTTDTQYF.

The chain carries TRBV28 and TRBJ2-7; maybe TRBD1 (5 bases). Per germline, CDR1 MDHEN and CDR2 SYDVKM. The CDR3 has 14 residues. Trimming removed 5 bases at V and 5 bases at J, with 16 bases between. CDR3 in DNA: TGTGCCAGCAGTCCCCTCCCGACAGATGACGAGCAGTACTTC. Translated: CASSPLPTDDEQYF.

The chain carries TRBV6-4 and TRBJ2-7; 10 bases are shared with TRBD2. This CDR3 has 15 amino acids. Germline assignment: CDR1 MRHNA and CDR2 SNTAGT. The J segment lost 7 bases and the V segment lost 2 bases, leaving 8 bases of the junction unmatched. The CDR3, as DNA: TGTGCCAGCAGTGACGGGCTAGCGGGAGCGGGGGAGCAGTACTTC. It encodes CASSDGLAGAGEQYF.